A single sample is the source of the 18 T cell receptor beta chains below, sequenced in a study of regulatory T cells in long-lasting Graves disease. Libraries of TCR beta came from iRepertoire HTBI primers plus Arm-PCR of CDR3 regions. MiXCR, applied by TCRdb to the multiplex PCR reads, yields one record per CDR3 protein. The repertoire holds 360,000 or so distinct CDR3 sequences, with over 15% as singletons. Specified time point: newly diagnosed GD, antithyroid drugs for less than 3 months. The TCR library was made from RNA that had been extracted from PBMCs in TRIzol. A further study also used this sample, focusing on T cells in Graves' hyperthyroidism and ophthalmopathy.

The sequenced sample was peripheral blood mononuclear cells (PBMCs), obtained at new diagnosis, from a patient treated with antithyroid drugs. The receptors here all came from a man aged 35-49 years with Graves disease.

This clonotype was picked up many times. The chain carries TRBV5-6 and TRBJ1-1; maybe TRBD1 (5 bases). The CDR3 is 12 amino acids. With 3 bases removed from V and 6 bases from J, the gap between germline ends came to 9 bases. From germline, CDR1 is SGHDT and CDR2 YYEEEE. This CDR3 is CASSWTGAEAFF. In nucleotides, the CDR3 is TGTGCCAGCAGCTGGACGGGGGCTGAAGCTTTCTTT.

The rearrangement joins TRBV5-5 to TRBJ1-5, with a possible D match to TRBD1 (5 bases). Per germline, CDR1 SGHKS and CDR2 YYEKEE (reference sequence). The V and J ends lost 4 bases and 4 bases respectively, with 12 bases between them. The CDR3 spans 14 residues. The CDR3 nucleotides are TGTGCCAGCAGCCCCGGGACCACAAATCAGCCCCAGCATTTT. Its protein is CASSPGTTNQPQHF. Based on the CDR3 plus reference TRBV5-5 and TRBJ1-5, the full variable domain is DAGVTQSPTHLIKTRGQQVTLRCSPISGHKSVSWYQQVLGQGPQFIFQYYEKEERGRGNFPDRFSARQFPNYSSELNVNALLLGDSALYLCASSPGTTNQPQHFGDGTRLSIL.

This clonotype occurred many times. The chain couples TRBV2 to TRBJ2-1; 9 bases fit TRBD1. The CDR3 has 11 amino acids. The germline V gene encodes CDR1 SNHLY and CDR2 FYNNEI. The junction had 7 bases not matched to a gene; V was cut back by 10 bases and J by 12 bases. CDR3 protein: CATTGGVGQFF. DNA of the CDR3: TGTGCCACAACAGGGGGCGTTGGGCAGTTCTTC.

Note on this clonotype: This may stem from a read error, because a much larger clone lies one nucleotide away. No conserved phenylalanine or tryptophan ends this CDR3, so it is likely a read error. This chain links TRBV6-2 or TRBV6-3 with TRBJ2-7; D remains unclear. CDR3 length equals 15 residues. V lost 2 bases to trimming and J lost 0 bases, with 11 bases between them. Looked up from germline, CDR1 is MNHEY and CDR2 is SVGEGT. The CDR3: CASSYGLSSSYEQYI. The CDR3 nucleotides read TGTGCCAGCAGTTACGGGCTCTCAAGCTCCTACGAGCAGTACATC.

The V gene is TRBV5-1, the J gene TRBJ2-7; unclear D gene. Trimming left V 0 bases short and J 1 base short, with 11 bases between. From germline, CDR1 is SGHRS and CDR2 YFSETQ. This CDR3 has 15 residues. The CDR3 DNA reads as TGCGCCAGCAGCTTGGGGTACGGTCCTTCCTACGAGCAGTACTTC. Protein: CASSLGYGPSYEQYF.

V usage is TRBV10-3 and J usage is TRBJ2-3, with 10 bases that match TRBD2. V lost 10 bases and J lost 0; bases outside the gene matches: 4. From germline, CDR1 is ENHRY and CDR2 SYGVKD. This CDR3 region has 14 residues. The CDR3 is CATTSGASTDTQYF. The CDR3 coding sequence is TGTGCCACCACTAGCGGGGCTAGCACAGATACGCAGTATTTT.

The count of this clonotype is one. A much larger clonotype is one base distant, so this may be a read error. CDR3 sequence reads: CASSPDRGLSYEQFF. The DNA for the CDR3 is TGTGCCAGCAGTCCGGACAGGGGTCTCTCCTACGAGCAGTTCTTC. The chain is built from TRBV7-2 and TRBJ2-1, with 9 nucleotides matching TRBD1. This CDR3 spans 15 amino acids. V gave up 6 bases and J gave up 10 bases; unmatched junction bases: 13. Germline CDR1 is SGHTA and CDR2 is FQGNSA.

In its sample, this clonotype was seen many times. CDR3 sequence (DNA): TGTGCCAGCAGCTCCCAGGAGGGGGATAAACTGTTTTTT. Translated, it gives CASSSQEGDKLFF. This rearrangement joins TRBV3-1 to TRBJ1-4; possible D gene TRBD1, 6 bases. V lost 5 bases and J 11 bases, leaving 15 bases between the germline ends. The germline gives CDR1 LGHDT, CDR2 YNNKEL (reference sequence). CDR3 length: 13 amino acids.

Remarks on this clonotype: Given a much more abundant clone one base away, this may be a read error. The missing conserved phenylalanine or tryptophan at the end of this CDR3 makes a read error likely. The chain combines TRBV20-1 with TRBJ1-5; no clear D gene. Germline V gives CDR1 DFQATT, CDR2 SNEGSKA (reference sequence). CDR3 length equals 14 residues. The V end lost 5 bases, the J end lost 0 bases, and 11 bases lay between the germline ends. CDR3 sequence: CSAGSGNSNQPQHS. The DNA for the CDR3 is TGCAGTGCTGGGTCGGGGAATAGCAATCAGCCCCAGCATTCT.

This clonotype was seen a few times. This chain uses TRBV5-1 with TRBJ1-5; D is unresolved. This CDR3 has 17 amino acids. Trimming removed 4 bases at V and 0 bases at J, with 17 bases between. Germline V CDR1 and CDR2: SGHRS, YFSETQ. CDR3: CASSIGSEGYSNQPQHF. CDR3 sequence (DNA): TGCGCCAGCAGCATTGGGTCGGAGGGATATAGCAATCAGCCCCAGCATTTT. Based on the CDR3 plus reference TRBV5-1 and TRBJ1-5, the full variable domain is KAGVTQTPRYLIKTRGQQVTLSCSPISGHRSVSWYQQTPGQGLQFLFEYFSETQRNKGNFPGRFSGRQFSNSRSEMNVSTLELGDSALYLCASSIGSEGYSNQPQHFGDGTRLSIL.

A few counts support this clonotype. V usage is TRBV6-1 and J usage is TRBJ2-3; D tentatively fits TRBD1 or TRBD2 (5 bases each). V gave up 6 bases and J gave up 1 base, with 11 bases separating them. CDR1 and CDR2 from the germline V gene are MNHNS and SASEGT. The CDR3 covers 14 residues. CDR3 residues: CASRGTPGTDTQYF. The CDR3 DNA is TGTGCCAGCAGGGGGACCCCTGGCACAGATACGCAGTATTTT.

This clonotype was observed a handful of times. J is TRBJ2-7 and V is TRBV7-2; 7 bases are shared with TRBD2. From germline, CDR1 is SGHTA and CDR2 FQGNSA. The V segment lost 4 bases and the J segment 3 bases; nucleotides outside the gene matches: 12. This CDR3 is built from 16 residues. The CDR3 nucleotides read TGTGCCAGCAGCTCCGGGGCTAGCGGAACCTACTACGAGCAGTACTTC. The encoded protein is CASSSGASGTYYEQYF.

This clonotype was seen at least ten times. This chain joins TRBV30 and TRBJ2-1; TRBD1 is a possible D gene (5 bases). Germline assignment: CDR1 GTSNPN and CDR2 SVGIG (reference sequence). The CDR3 is made up of 11 amino acids. The CDR3 DNA follows: TGTGCTGCCAGGGCCTACAATGAGCAGTTCTTC. Encoded protein: CAARAYNEQFF.

The CDR3 here is CASTDSGGGTNTGELFF. CDR3 nucleotide sequence: TGTGCCAGCACAGATAGCGGGGGTGGTACGAACACCGGGGAGCTGTTTTTT. The rearrangement uses TRBV2 and TRBJ2-2, with 9 bases lining up with TRBD2. Germline V gene data show CDR1 as SNHLY and CDR2 as FYNNEI. After removal of 7 bases from V and 0 bases from J, the junction contained 9 bases not matched to a gene. The CDR3 covers 17 residues. Drawing the rest from reference TRBV2 and TRBJ2-2, the complete variable domain is EPEVTQTPSHQVTQMGQEVILRCVPISNHLYFYWYRQILGQKVEFLVSFYNNEISEKSEIFDDQFSVERPDGSNFTLKIRSTKLEDSAMYFCASTDSGGGTNTGELFFGEGSRLTVL.

This clonotype was detected many times. The chain carries TRBV27 and TRBJ2-7; D possibly corresponds to TRBD2 (5 bases). CDR1 and CDR2 (germline): MNHEY, SMNVEV (reference sequence). V was shortened by 3 bases and J by 5 bases, with 11 bases between the two germline ends. The CDR3 sequence is 13 residues long. In nucleotides, the CDR3 is TGTGCCAGCAGTTTTCGGGGTATCGACGAGCAGTACTTC. It is translated as CASSFRGIDEQYF.

This clonotype was picked up a small number of times. This sequence joins TRBV6-9 and TRBJ1-3; D is uncertain. Trimming pared 4 bases from V and 4 bases from J, leaving 11 bases between. CDR3 length equals 14 residues. Germline assignment: CDR1 MNHGY and CDR2 SVAAGI. The CDR3 DNA follows: TGTGCCAGCAGTTCCGGGCTCGCCGGAAACACCATATATTTT. Translated: CASSSGLAGNTIYF.

J is TRBJ1-1 and V is TRBV5-1; D gene ambiguous. The ends were cut back, 4 bases at V and 7 bases at J, with 14 bases in the middle. The CDR3 is 13 amino acids. Germline lookup yields CDR1 SGHRS and CDR2 YFSETQ. The CDR3 nucleotides are TGCGCCAGCAGCGTGATCGAGGGCGGTGAAGCTTTCTTT. Protein: CASSVIEGGEAFF.

This clonotype has ten or more counts. The chain couples TRBV20-1 to TRBJ2-7, with TRBD1 identical over 7 bases. Germline CDR1 DFQATT, CDR2 SNEGSKA (reference sequence). V lost 3 bases to trimming and J lost 7 bases; unmatched junction nucleotides: 15. The CDR3 is made up of 15 amino acids. CDR3 protein: CSASAPGTVLWEQYF. The CDR3 DNA reads as TGCAGTGCTAGCGCACCCGGGACAGTTCTATGGGAGCAGTACTTC.